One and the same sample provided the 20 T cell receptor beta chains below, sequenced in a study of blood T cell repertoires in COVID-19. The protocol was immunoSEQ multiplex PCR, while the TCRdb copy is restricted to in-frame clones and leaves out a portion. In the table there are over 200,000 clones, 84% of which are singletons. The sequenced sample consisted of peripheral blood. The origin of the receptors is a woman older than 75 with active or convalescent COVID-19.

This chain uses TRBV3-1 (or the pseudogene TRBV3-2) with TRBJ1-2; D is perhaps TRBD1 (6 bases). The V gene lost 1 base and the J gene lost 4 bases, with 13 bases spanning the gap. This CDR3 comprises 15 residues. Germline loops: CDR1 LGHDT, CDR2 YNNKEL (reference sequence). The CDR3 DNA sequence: TGTGCCAGCAGCCAAGCGGCGGGGGGCGCCTATGGCTACACCTTC. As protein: CASSQAAGGAYGYTF.

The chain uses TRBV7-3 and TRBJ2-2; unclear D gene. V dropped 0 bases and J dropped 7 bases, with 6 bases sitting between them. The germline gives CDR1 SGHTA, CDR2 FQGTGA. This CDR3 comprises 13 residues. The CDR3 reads CASSLTRNGELFF. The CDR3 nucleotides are TGTGCCAGCAGCTTAACGCGCAACGGGGAGCTGTTTTTT.

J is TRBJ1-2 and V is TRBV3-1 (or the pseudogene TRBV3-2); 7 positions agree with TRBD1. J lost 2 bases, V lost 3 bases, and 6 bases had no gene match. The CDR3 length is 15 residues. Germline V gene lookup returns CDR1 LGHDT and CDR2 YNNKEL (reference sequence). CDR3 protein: CASSHSGRGNYGYTF. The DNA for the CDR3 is TGTGCCAGCAGCCACAGTGGCAGGGGGAACTATGGCTACACCTTC.

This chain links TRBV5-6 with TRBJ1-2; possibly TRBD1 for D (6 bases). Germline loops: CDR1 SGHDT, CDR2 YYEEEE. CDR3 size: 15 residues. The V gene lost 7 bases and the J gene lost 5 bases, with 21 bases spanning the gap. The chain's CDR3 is CASASGGGTTYGYTF. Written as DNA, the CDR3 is TGTGCCAGCGCCTCGGGAGGGGGGACGACTTATGGCTACACCTTC.

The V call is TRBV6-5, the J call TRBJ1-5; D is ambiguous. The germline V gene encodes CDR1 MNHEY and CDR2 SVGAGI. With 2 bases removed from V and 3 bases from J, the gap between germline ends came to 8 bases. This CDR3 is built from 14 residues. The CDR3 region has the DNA TGTGCCAGCAGTTACGGAGTGGACAATCAGCCCCAGCATTTT. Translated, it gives CASSYGVDNQPQHF.

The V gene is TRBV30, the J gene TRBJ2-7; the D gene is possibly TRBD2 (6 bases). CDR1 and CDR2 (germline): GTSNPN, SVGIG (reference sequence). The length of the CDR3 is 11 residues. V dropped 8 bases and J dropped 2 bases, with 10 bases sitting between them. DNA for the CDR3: TGTGCCGGAGGGCAGACCTACGAGCAGTACTTC. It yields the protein CAGGQTYEQYF.

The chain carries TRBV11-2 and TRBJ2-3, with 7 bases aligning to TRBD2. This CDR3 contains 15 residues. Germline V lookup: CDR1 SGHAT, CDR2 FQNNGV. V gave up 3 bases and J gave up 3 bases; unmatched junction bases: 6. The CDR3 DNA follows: TGTGCCAGCAGCTTGGGCGGGAGTAGGACAGATACGCAGTATTTT. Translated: CASSLGGSRTDTQYF.

The CDR3 loop is CASTQARAGPWDTQYF. The CDR3 DNA reads as TGTGCCAGCACCCAGGCCCGCGCAGGGCCGTGGGATACGCAGTATTTT. The chain joins TRBV27 to TRBJ2-3; a weak D match, TRBD1 (5 bases). The CDR3 has 16 residues. V was cut by 7 bases and J by 6 bases, with 23 bases left in between. From germline, CDR1 is MNHEY and CDR2 SMNVEV (reference sequence).

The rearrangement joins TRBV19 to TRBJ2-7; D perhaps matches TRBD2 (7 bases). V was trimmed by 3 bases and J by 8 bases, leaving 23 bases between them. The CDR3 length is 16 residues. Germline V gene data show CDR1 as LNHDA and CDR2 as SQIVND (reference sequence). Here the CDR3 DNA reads TGTGCCAGTAGTATGAGGGGGGGGGCTACAGGGTTCAAGCAGTACTTC. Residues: CASSMRGGATGFKQYF. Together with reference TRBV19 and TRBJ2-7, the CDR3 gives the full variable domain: DGGITQSPKYLFRKEGQNVTLSCEQNLNHDAMYWYRQDPGQGLRLIYYSQIVNDFQKGDIAEGYSVSREKKESFPLTVTSAQKNPTAFYLCASSMRGGATGFKQYFGPGTRLTVT.

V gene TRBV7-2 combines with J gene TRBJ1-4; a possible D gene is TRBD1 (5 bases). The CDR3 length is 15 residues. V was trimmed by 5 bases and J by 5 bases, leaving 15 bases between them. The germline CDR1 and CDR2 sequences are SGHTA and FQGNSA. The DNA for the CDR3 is TGTGCCAGCAGCGAGACCAGGGTGGGGAATGAAAAACTGTTTTTT. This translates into CASSETRVGNEKLFF. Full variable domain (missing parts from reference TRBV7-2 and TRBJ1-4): GAGVSQSPSNKVTEKGKDVELRCDPISGHTALYWYRQSLGQGLEFLIYFQGNSAPDKSGLPSDRFSAERTGGSVSTLTIQRTQQEDSAVYLCASSETRVGNEKLFFGSGTQLSVL.

CDR3 DNA: TGTGCTAGTGCTCGGACTAGCGGGGAGATCGGGGAGCTGTTTTTT. Its protein is CASARTSGEIGELFF. The V and J genes are TRBV12-5 and TRBJ2-2; TRBD2 aligns across 12 bases. Trimming cost V 7 bases and J 7 bases; bases outside gene matches: 7. In germline, CDR1 is LGHNT, CDR2 FRNRAP. This CDR3 is 15 amino acids long.

The CDR3 nucleotides are TGTGCCAGCTCGCGGGACAGCGACACCGGGGAGCTGTTTTTT. Amino acid sequence: CASSRDSDTGELFF. The chain links TRBV18 to TRBJ2-2; a weak D match, TRBD1 (7 bases). The CDR3 totals 14 residues. The V gene's germline CDR1 is KGHSH and CDR2 LQKENI. Trimming shortened V by 6 bases and J by 3 bases, and 11 bases separated the two germline ends.

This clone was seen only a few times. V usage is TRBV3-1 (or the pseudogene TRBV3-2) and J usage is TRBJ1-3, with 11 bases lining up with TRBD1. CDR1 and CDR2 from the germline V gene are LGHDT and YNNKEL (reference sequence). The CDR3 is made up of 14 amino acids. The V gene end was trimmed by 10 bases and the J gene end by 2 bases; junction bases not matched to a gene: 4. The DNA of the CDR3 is TGTGCCACTCTGGGACAGGGGGCTGGAAACACCATATATTTT. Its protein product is CATLGQGAGNTIYF.

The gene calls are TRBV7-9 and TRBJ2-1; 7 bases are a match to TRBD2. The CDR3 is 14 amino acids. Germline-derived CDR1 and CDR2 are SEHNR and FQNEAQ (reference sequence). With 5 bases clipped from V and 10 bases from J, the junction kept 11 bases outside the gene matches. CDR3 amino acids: CASSQTAGVGEQFF. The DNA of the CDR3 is TGTGCCAGCAGCCAGACGGCGGGGGTGGGAGAGCAGTTCTTC.

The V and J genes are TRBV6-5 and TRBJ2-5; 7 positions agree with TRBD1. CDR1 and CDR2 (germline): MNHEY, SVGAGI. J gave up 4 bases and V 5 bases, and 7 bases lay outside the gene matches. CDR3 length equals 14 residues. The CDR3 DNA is TGTGCCAGCAGTCGTACAGGGGTTTTAGAGACCCAGTACTTC. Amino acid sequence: CASSRTGVLETQYF.

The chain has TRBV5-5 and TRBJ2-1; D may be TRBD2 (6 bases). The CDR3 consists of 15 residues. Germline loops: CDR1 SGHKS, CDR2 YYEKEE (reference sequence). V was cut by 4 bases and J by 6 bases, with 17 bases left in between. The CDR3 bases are TGTGCCAGCAGCGCAACCGGGACTTCTCTCAATGAGCAGTTCTTC. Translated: CASSATGTSLNEQFF. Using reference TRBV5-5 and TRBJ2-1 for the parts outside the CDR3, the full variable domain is DAGVTQSPTHLIKTRGQQVTLRCSPISGHKSVSWYQQVLGQGPQFIFQYYEKEERGRGNFPDRFSARQFPNYSSELNVNALLLGDSALYLCASSATGTSLNEQFFGPGTRLTVL.

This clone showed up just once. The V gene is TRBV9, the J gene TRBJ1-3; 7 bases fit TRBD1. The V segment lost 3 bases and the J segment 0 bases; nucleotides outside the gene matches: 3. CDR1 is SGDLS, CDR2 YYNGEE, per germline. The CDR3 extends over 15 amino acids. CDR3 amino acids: CASSAGTVSGNTIYF. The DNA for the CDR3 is TGTGCCAGCAGCGCCGGGACAGTCTCTGGAAACACCATATATTTT. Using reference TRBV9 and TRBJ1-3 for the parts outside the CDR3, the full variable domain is DSGVTQTPKHLITATGQRVTLRCSPRSGDLSVYWYQQSLDQGLQFLIQYYNGEERAKGNILERFSAQQFPDLHSELNLSSLELGDSALYFCASSAGTVSGNTIYFGEGSWLTVV.

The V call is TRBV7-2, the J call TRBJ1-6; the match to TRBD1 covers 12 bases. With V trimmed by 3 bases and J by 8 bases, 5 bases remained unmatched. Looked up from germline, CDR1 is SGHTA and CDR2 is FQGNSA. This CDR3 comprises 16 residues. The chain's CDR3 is CASSFGRDRGHSPLHF. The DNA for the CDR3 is TGTGCCAGCAGCTTTGGGAGGGACAGGGGGCATTCACCCCTCCACTTT.

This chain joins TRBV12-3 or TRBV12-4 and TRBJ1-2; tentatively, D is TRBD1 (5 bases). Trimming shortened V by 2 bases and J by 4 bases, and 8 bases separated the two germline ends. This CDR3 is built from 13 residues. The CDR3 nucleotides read TGTGCCAGCAGTTTACAGGGTCCCTATGGCTACACCTTC. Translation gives CASSLQGPYGYTF.

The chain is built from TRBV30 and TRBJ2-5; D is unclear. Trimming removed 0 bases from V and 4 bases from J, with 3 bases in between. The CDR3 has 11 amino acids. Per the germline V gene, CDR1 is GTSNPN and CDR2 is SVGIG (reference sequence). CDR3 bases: TGTGCCTGGAGTGTTAGAGAGACCCAGTACTTC. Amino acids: CAWSVRETQYF.